This T cell receptor (beta chain) was profiled in a study of blood T cell repertoires in COVID-19 (dated by TCRdb to 2018 to 2021). About the full investigation: The collaborator samples originated in the United States, Italy and Spain and spanned the acute and convalescent phases of COVID-19. The material from the prospective study consisted of cDNA or gDNA derived from T cells, B-cell-depleted T cells, or PBMCs. Subjects who had been exposed to COVID-19, were actively infected with it, or had recovered from it provided the deeply sampled blood TCRbeta repertoires that made up the dataset. The repertoires were released in a freely available public database intended as a resource for research on the immune response to SARS-CoV-2. The samples were drawn from two sources: the first 160 participants of the ongoing ImmuneRACE study, and 1,000 to 1,500 subjects contributed by 6 global collaborators. The sample metadata nearly always contained a de-identified subject ID, COVID-19 status, age in years and sex. Where HLA class I and class II types were available, the types were taken from metadata supplied by the sample provider, not from assay-based typing. The research as a whole found: How much clinical and demographic metadata was included differed by source and by participant, and the metadata was provided uncurated.

Of note for this clone: Its antigen is not yet known. No much larger clonotype is one base removed from it; base qualities were not supplied.

TCRbeta CDR3 regions were amplified from genomic DNA by means of the immunoSEQ Assay, a bias-controlled multiplex PCR. From the authors' description of their analysis: Within the assay, amplification of reference gene primers was used to estimate how many nucleated cells each sample contained. To quantify the absolute abundance of each unique TCRbeta CDR3 rearrangement, sequence reads were collapsed and filtered. For each sample, productive Simpson clonality was calculated as the square root of Simpson's diversity index across productive rearrangements. This is the immuneACCESS table as TCRdb keeps it, with only in-frame sequences that have V and J called. A part of the clones is gone; compared with another copy, unresolved V genes explain less than half, and the rest is unexplained. V, J and clone size were drawn from that table, and D and trimming were deduced from the DNA. The sample table contains 60,000 to 70,000 clones; only one count was recorded for about three quarters of them. Approximately 14% of the sample is taken by the ten largest.

Collaborating institutions collected whole blood in K2EDTA tubes following their own protocols. For TCRbeta analysis, collaborators shipped samples as frozen whole blood, isolated PBMCs, or DNA extracted from either of those sample types. Source material: peripheral blood. This receptor was taken from a man at least 80 years old with acute or convalescent COVID-19.

The CDR3 protein sequence reads: CASSPSSSGSIYEQFF. The base sequence is TGTGCCAGCAGCCCATCCTCTAGCGGGAGTATCTATGAGCAGTTCTTC. Recombination connected TRBV6-2 or TRBV6-3 to TRBJ2-1, with 10 bases matching TRBD2. Taken from cysteine to phenylalanine, the CDR3 has 16 residues. Solely the CDR3 DNA is kept, with 48 bases framed from the first base. Trimming accounts for 6 bases at V and 8 bases at J, while the number of junction bases matched to no gene is 13. Looking up the germline V gene yields CDR1 MNHEY and CDR2 SVGEGT.